This paragraph reports one T cell receptor (beta chain). This entry is derived from a study of blood T cell repertoires in COVID-19. Study background: Nucleic acid was either cDNA or gDNA, and it came from T cells, B-cell-depleted T cells, or PBMCs.

TCRdb keeps only in-frame clones here, not all; method: immunoSEQ multiplex PCR. The sample carries some 100,000 clones, about 82% recorded once. From germline, CDR1 is MNHNS and CDR2 SASEGT. This CDR3 has 16 residues. Trimming cost V 4 bases and J 6 bases; bases outside gene matches: 11. The source material was peripheral blood. The receptor was derived from a human donor in a cohort sampled during active COVID-19. The J gene is TRBJ2-1, the V gene TRBV6-1; 8 bases fit TRBD2. The CDR3 protein is CASSGGAGGRTNEQFF. The CDR3 nucleotides read TGTGCCAGCAGTGGTGGGGCGGGGGGCCGGACCAATGAGCAGTTCTTC.